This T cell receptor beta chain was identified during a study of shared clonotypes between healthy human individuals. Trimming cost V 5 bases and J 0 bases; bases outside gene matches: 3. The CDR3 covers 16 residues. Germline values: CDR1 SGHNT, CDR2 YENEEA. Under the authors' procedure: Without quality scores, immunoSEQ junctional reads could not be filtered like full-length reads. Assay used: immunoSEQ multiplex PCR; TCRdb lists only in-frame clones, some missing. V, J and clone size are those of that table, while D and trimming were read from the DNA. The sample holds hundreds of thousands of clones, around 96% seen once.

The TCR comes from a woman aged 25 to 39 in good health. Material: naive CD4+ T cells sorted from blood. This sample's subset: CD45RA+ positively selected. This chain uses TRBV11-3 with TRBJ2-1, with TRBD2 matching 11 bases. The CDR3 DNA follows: TGTGCCAGCAGCACAGGGACTAGCGGCTCCTACAATGAGCAGTTCTTC. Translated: CASSTGTSGSYNEQFF.